This T cell receptor beta chain was retrieved from a study of PD-1 and CTLA-4 blockade in melanoma (dated by TCRdb to the early 2020s). Context from the whole study: The study compared how PD-1 blockade and CTLA-4 blockade affected the melanoma-reactive CD8 T cell response in patients with melanoma.

Note on this clone: Its antigen has not been determined. Per-nucleotide qualities are absent, and no much larger clonotype sits a single base away.

Library generation was performed with the immunoSEQ multiplex PCR assay. In TCRdb, the immuneACCESS table is reduced to in-frame sequences with V and J assigned. These tables do not hold every clone; where another copy was compared, an unresolved V gene accounts for under half, and the others remain unexplained. Present in this sample are 31,000 or so clones, about 88% of which were seen just once. The ten largest clonotypes hold roughly 6% of the sample. The CDR3 measures 13 amino acids from cysteine to phenylalanine. Only CDR3 DNA remains: 39 bases, in frame from the first base. From a lookup of the germline V gene, CDR1 and CDR2 are MNHEY and SVGAGI. Deletion took 3 bases off V and 9 bases off J, with a span of 11 bases between the germline ends.

In this chain, TRBV6-5 is recombined with TRBJ2-2; too little of a D gene remains to name it. The specimen comprised CD8+ T cells from peripheral blood, sampled from a patient given anti-PD-1 treatment. This receptor was obtained from a human donor with melanoma. This receptor has the CDR3 CASSYGLSRELFF. The nucleotide sequence reads as follows: TGTGCCAGCAGTTATGGCCTCAGCAGGGAGCTGTTTTTT.